Listed below are T cell receptor beta chains from one sample, sequenced in a study of T cell responses to AZD1222 COVID-19 vaccine. The assay was immunoSEQ multiplex PCR, and TCRdb's table has in-frame clones only and misses some. The profile shows tens of thousands of clones, nearly 90% of them singletons. The source material was peripheral blood, sampled on day 0 of AZD1222 vaccination. All receptors derive from an adult in good health. The CDR3 runs from the conserved cysteine through the conserved F or W. A D gene is named only where the DNA matches it firmly. Clone size, where shown, is once, few, many, or a class for clones that have expanded.

D: NA; J: TRBJ2-3; size: NA; V: TRBV19; DNA: TGTGCCAGTAGTGAGCAGGGAGGAGATACGCAGTATTTT; CDR3: CASSEQGGDTQYF
D: TRBD2; J: TRBJ2-1; size: few; V: TRBV4-2; DNA: TGTGCCAGCAGCCAAGGGACTAGCGCTGGTGAGCAGTTCTTC; CDR3: CASSQGTSAGEQFF
D: NA; J: TRBJ2-3; size: few; V: TRBV14; DNA: TGTGCCAGCAGCCACAACAAAGGGACACTTAGCACAGATACGCAGTATTTT; CDR3: CASSHNKGTLSTDTQYF
D: NA; J: TRBJ2-1; size: NA; V: TRBV12-3/TRBV12-4; DNA: TGTGCCAGCAGTTTACGGGAGCTCGGTGAGCAGTTCTTC; CDR3: CASSLRELGEQFF
D: NA; J: TRBJ1-2; size: NA; V: TRBV18; DNA: TGTGCCAGCTCACCACCGTTGGGTGATGGCTACACCTTC; CDR3: CASSPPLGDGYTF
D: TRBD1; J: TRBJ1-2; size: NA; V: TRBV28; DNA: TGTGCCAGCAGTTCCGGACAGGGATCGAGCTACACCTTC; CDR3: CASSSGQGSSYTF
D: TRBD2; J: TRBJ2-2; size: NA; V: TRBV9; DNA: TGTGCCAGCAGCTTACTTAGCGGGAGTGGGGACGGGGAGCTGTTTTTT; CDR3: CASSLLSGSGDGELFF
D: NA; J: TRBJ1-1; size: NA; V: TRBV7-9; DNA: TGTGCCAGCAGCCCACAGGGTTGGGGGAACGCTGAAGCTTTCTTT; CDR3: CASSPQGWGNAEAFF
D: TRBD1; J: TRBJ1-1; size: NA; V: TRBV10-3; DNA: TGTGCCATCAGAGACAGGGGGTTAAGGAACACTGAAGCTTTCTTT; CDR3: CAIRDRGLRNTEAFF
D: NA; J: TRBJ1-2; size: NA; V: TRBV28; DNA: TGTGCCACCACGGTGGGACCCTATGGCTACACCTTC; CDR3: CATTVGPYGYTF
D: NA; J: TRBJ2-3; size: NA; V: TRBV2; DNA: TGTGCCAGCAGCGTTCCGAATACGCAGTATTTT; CDR3: CASSVPNTQYF
D: NA; J: TRBJ1-5; size: NA; V: TRBV28; DNA: TGTGCCAGCAGCCCCTCCCCCCGGGGTCGGGTAGATCAGCCCCAGCATTTT; CDR3: CASSPSPRGRVDQPQHF
D: NA; J: TRBJ2-2; size: NA; V: TRBV5-4; DNA: TGTGCCAGCAGCTTGGAGGCGGGAAGGAACACCGGGGAGCTGTTTTTT; CDR3: CASSLEAGRNTGELFF
D: TRBD1; J: TRBJ1-4; size: NA; V: TRBV5-1; DNA: TGCGCCAGCAGCCCAAGGACAGGGCTGAATGAAAAACTGTTTTTT; CDR3: CASSPRTGLNEKLFF
D: TRBD2; J: TRBJ2-5; size: NA; V: TRBV5-1; DNA: TGCGCCAGCAGCTTGGTGGGTCTAGCGGGGGAGACCCAGTACTTC; CDR3: CASSLVGLAGETQYF
D: NA; J: TRBJ2-5; size: few; V: TRBV28; DNA: TGTGCCAGCGGAGATAGCGGTTCAGAGACCCAGTACTTC; CDR3: CASGDSGSETQYF
D: TRBD2; J: TRBJ2-7; size: NA; V: TRBV19; DNA: TGTGCCAGTAGTAAGGGGCTAGCGGTCCCCTACGAGCAGTACTTC; CDR3: CASSKGLAVPYEQYF
D: NA; J: TRBJ2-1; size: NA; V: TRBV12-3/TRBV12-4; DNA: TGTGCCAGCAGTTTTGATGCCAATGAGCAGTTCTTC; CDR3: CASSFDANEQFF
D: NA; J: TRBJ1-1; size: NA; V: TRBV20-1; DNA: TGCAGTGCTTATGAACAGGGAACAGCTTTCTTT; CDR3: CSAYEQGTAFF
D: NA; J: TRBJ1-5; size: once; V: TRBV3-1/TRBV3-2; DNA: TGTGCCAGCAGCCAAGATTCACTTAGCAATCAGCCCCAGCATTTT; CDR3: CASSQDSLSNQPQHF
D: NA; J: TRBJ2-2; size: once; V: TRBV24-1; DNA: TGTGCCACCAGGAGGGGCAGGGGAGACACCGGGGAGCTGTTTTTT; CDR3: CATRRGRGDTGELFF
D: NA; J: TRBJ2-2; size: NA; V: TRBV7-9; DNA: TGTGCCAGCATTGGGTACGGGGACACCGGGGAGCTGTTTTTT; CDR3: CASIGYGDTGELFF
D: NA; J: TRBJ1-1; size: NA; V: TRBV4-3; DNA: TGCGCCAGCAGCCAAGGTAAAGGGGGCACTGAAGCTTTCTTT; CDR3: CASSQGKGGTEAFF
D: TRBD2; J: TRBJ2-5; size: NA; V: TRBV29-1; DNA: TGCAGCGTTGACCAACTAGCGGGGACCCAAGAGACCCAGTACTTC; CDR3: CSVDQLAGTQETQYF
D: NA; J: TRBJ1-1; size: NA; V: TRBV19; DNA: TGTGCCAGTAGTAAGACCGAGGCCACTGAAGCTTTCTTT; CDR3: CASSKTEATEAFF
D: NA; J: TRBJ2-7; size: NA; V: TRBV10-2; DNA: TGCGCCAGCAGTGTTTATCCAGCCTCCTACGAGCAGTACTTC; CDR3: CASSVYPASYEQYF
D: NA; J: TRBJ2-7; size: NA; V: TRBV11-3; DNA: TGTGCCAGCAGCTTAGAACCAGGAGGGGAGCAGTACTTC; CDR3: CASSLEPGGEQYF
D: NA; J: TRBJ1-1; size: NA; V: TRBV2; DNA: TGTGCCAGCAGTGATGAGGGGTTGAACACTGAAGCTTTCTTT; CDR3: CASSDEGLNTEAFF
D: NA; J: TRBJ1-2; size: NA; V: TRBV14; DNA: TGTGCCAGCAGCCAAGCTCAGGGGAACTATGGCTACACCTTC; CDR3: CASSQAQGNYGYTF
D: NA; J: TRBJ1-1; size: NA; V: TRBV4-3; DNA: TGCGCCAGCAGCCAAGTGGATCAGGGGGAAGCTTTCTTT; CDR3: CASSQVDQGEAFF
D: TRBD2; J: TRBJ2-3; size: NA; V: TRBV4-2; DNA: TGTGCCAGCAGCCCAGGGGCTAGCGGGACCGAAGATACGCAGTATTTT; CDR3: CASSPGASGTEDTQYF
D: NA; J: TRBJ1-1; size: NA; V: TRBV29-1; DNA: TGCAGCGTTGCGGAGCCTAACACTGAAGCTTTCTTT; CDR3: CSVAEPNTEAFF
D: TRBD2; J: TRBJ2-7; size: NA; V: TRBV11-2; DNA: TGTGCCAGCAGCTCAAGTAAGCGGGAGTCCTACGAGCAGTACTTC; CDR3: CASSSSKRESYEQYF
D: TRBD1; J: TRBJ2-2; size: NA; V: TRBV2; DNA: TGTGCCAGCAGTTTGGGACAGTACACCGGGGAGCTGTTTTTT; CDR3: CASSLGQYTGELFF
D: NA; J: TRBJ2-5; size: NA; V: TRBV5-4; DNA: TGTGCCAGCAGCTTAAGTTCAGGGGAGACCCAGTACTTC; CDR3: CASSLSSGETQYF
D: NA; J: TRBJ2-5; size: once; V: TRBV6-5; DNA: TGTGCCAGCAGTCTAGTCGTAATAGAGACCCAGTACTTC; CDR3: CASSLVVIETQYF
D: TRBD1; J: TRBJ1-1; size: NA; V: TRBV4-1; DNA: TGCGCCAGCAGCTATGCAGGGACAGGGGGACCGAACACTGAAGCTTTCTTT; CDR3: CASSYAGTGGPNTEAFF
D: NA; J: TRBJ1-1; size: NA; V: TRBV11-3; DNA: TGTGCCAGCAGCACAGGAGTAACAGCGGGTGGAGCTTTCTTT; CDR3: CASSTGVTAGGAFF
D: NA; J: TRBJ2-2; size: NA; V: TRBV6-5; DNA: TGTGCCAGCAGCCTCCAGAGACTAACCGGGGAGCTGTTTTTT; CDR3: CASSLQRLTGELFF
D: TRBD2; J: TRBJ2-7; size: NA; V: TRBV6-6; DNA: TGTGCCAGCAGTCCATCCGGGACTAGCGGGAGTGGTGGGGAGAGAACCCGCTCCTACGAGCAGTACTTC; CDR3: CASSPSGTSGSGGERTRSYEQYF
D: NA; J: TRBJ2-2; size: NA; V: TRBV5-1; DNA: TGCGCCAGCAGCTTGGCTCAGGGGCCCACCGGGGAGCTGTTTTTT; CDR3: CASSLAQGPTGELFF
D: NA; J: TRBJ1-2; size: NA; V: TRBV7-2; DNA: TGTGCCAGCAGCTTATCAAAAGGGGGGGGCATCTATGGCTACACCTTC; CDR3: CASSLSKGGGIYGYTF
D: NA; J: TRBJ1-5; size: NA; V: TRBV5-1; DNA: TGCGCCAGCAGCTTGATGGGAGATCAGCCCCAGCATTTT; CDR3: CASSLMGDQPQHF
D: TRBD1; J: TRBJ1-6; size: NA; V: TRBV19; DNA: TGTGCCAGTAGTCGACAGGGGGCTGAATCACCCCTCCACTTT; CDR3: CASSRQGAESPLHF